The 31 T cell receptor beta chains below were found in one sample sequenced in a study of T cells after yellow fever vaccination. MiXCR was run by TCRdb on the 5' RACE reads, yielding one entry per CDR3 protein. The sample records around 150,000 distinct CDR3 sequences, approximately 6.8% being singletons. Here the sequenced sample was CD4+ T cells sorted from PBMCs, taken 5 to 6 days after the first yellow fever vaccination. These receptor sequences come from a man aged 18 to 35 who received the YFV17D yellow fever vaccine.

There are many counts of this clonotype. This chain links TRBV5-1 with TRBJ2-5, with 8 positions matching TRBD2. CDR1 and CDR2 (germline): SGHRS, YFSETQ. The V segment lost 5 bases and the J segment 5 bases; nucleotides outside the gene matches: 5. This CDR3 is built from 13 residues. This CDR3 is CASRSGGSETQYF. The CDR3 region has the DNA TGCGCCAGCAGGAGCGGGGGTAGTGAGACCCAGTACTTC.

This clonotype was found a few times. The CDR3 DNA reads as TGTGCCAGCAGTTACTCCACCGGGACGCTTGGCTACACCTTC. Translated: CASSYSTGTLGYTF. V is TRBV6-5 and J is TRBJ1-2, with D perhaps matching TRBD1 (5 bases). CDR3 size: 14 residues. Germline V gene sequence: CDR1 MNHEY, CDR2 SVGAGI. The V and J ends lost 0 bases and 7 bases respectively, with 12 bases between them.

The CDR3 bases are TGTGCCACCCGGGTCGGGGCGAGCCAAGAGACCCAGTACTTC. It codes for CATRVGASQETQYF. The chain is built from TRBV6-1 and TRBJ2-5; D tentatively fits TRBD1 or TRBD2 (5 bases each). This CDR3 region has 14 residues. Trimming took 10 bases from V and 1 from J, leaving 16 bases between them. Germline-derived CDR1 and CDR2 are MNHNS and SASEGT.

This clonotype has a handful of counts. Written as DNA, the CDR3 is TGTGCCAGCAGCTTGTCAGGGGCACCCTCTTATCAGCCCCAGCATTTT. Translation: CASSLSGAPSYQPQHF. This chain links TRBV5-6 with TRBJ1-5; D perhaps matches TRBD1 (6 bases). Germline assignment: CDR1 SGHDT and CDR2 YYEEEE. Trimming removed 1 base from V and 5 bases from J, with 16 bases in between. The CDR3 has 16 amino acids.

The gene calls are TRBV20-1 and TRBJ2-5; no definite D call. Germline V gene data show CDR1 as DFQATT and CDR2 as SNEGSKA (reference sequence). V lost 4 bases to trimming and J lost 4 bases, with 22 bases between them. The CDR3 covers 16 residues. The CDR3 DNA follows: TGCAGTGCTACTCACAGAGCTAGTTTTCCTGGAGAGACCCAGTACTTC. Translated, it gives CSATHRASFPGETQYF.

V usage is TRBV4-3 and J usage is TRBJ1-1; a possible D gene is TRBD1 (5 bases). V lost 1 base and J 1 base, leaving 10 bases between the germline ends. Germline V gives CDR1 LGHNA, CDR2 YSLEER. CDR3 length equals 15 residues. The CDR3 sequence is CASSQGVGGNTEAFF. The CDR3 DNA follows: TGCGCCAGCAGCCAAGGGGTCGGGGGGAACACTGAAGCTTTCTTT.

In its sample, this clonotype was seen a few times. The rearrangement joins TRBV20-1 to TRBJ1-6, with 7 bases lining up with TRBD1. J lost 4 bases, V lost 5 bases, and 11 bases had no gene match. The CDR3 consists of 16 residues. Looked up from germline, CDR1 is DFQATT and CDR2 is SNEGSKA (reference sequence). For the CDR3, the DNA is TGCAGTGCTCCAGACAGGGCAATAGGTTATAATTCACCCCTCCACTTT. As protein: CSAPDRAIGYNSPLHF.

The CDR3 DNA reads as TGTGCCACCAGTGATCCCGGGACACCGGGAGAGACCCAGTACTTC. Translated: CATSDPGTPGETQYF. The rearrangement joins TRBV24-1 to TRBJ2-5; tentative D call: TRBD1 (6 bases). The CDR3 extends over 15 amino acids. CDR1 and CDR2 (germline): KGHDR, SFDVKD. Trimming pared 3 bases from V and 4 bases from J, leaving 14 bases between.

This clonotype was recorded a few times. The chain combines TRBV4-1 with TRBJ2-2; a possible D gene is TRBD1 (6 bases). The V end was cut by 3 bases, the J end by 4 bases, with 12 bases between. There are 15 residues in the CDR3. Germline CDR1 and CDR2: MGHRA and YSYEKL. In nucleotides, the CDR3 is TGCGCCAGCAGCCACCCCGGGACATCCACCGGGGAGCTGTTTTTT. Amino acid sequence: CASSHPGTSTGELFF.

This chain joins TRBV4-2 and TRBJ2-5; 10 bases line up with TRBD1. CDR3 length: 16 residues. Germline V lookup: CDR1 LGHNA, CDR2 YNFKEQ. V dropped 1 base and J dropped 0; count of bases not matched to a gene: 2. The CDR3 coding sequence is TGTGCCAGCAGCCAAGGGACAGGGGGTGACCAAGAGACCCAGTACTTC. It encodes CASSQGTGGDQETQYF.

CDR3 sequence reads: CASSFQDSSTDTQYF. For the CDR3, the DNA is TGCGCCAGCAGCTTTCAGGATTCTAGCACAGATACGCAGTATTTT. V gene TRBV5-1 combines with J gene TRBJ2-3; no clear D. CDR3 length: 15 amino acids. The germline V gene encodes CDR1 SGHRS and CDR2 YFSETQ. V was cut by 2 bases and J by 0 bases, with 10 bases left in between.

On this clonotype: The junction does not match germline at one end; this may be a read error. The chain uses TRBV10-3 and TRBJ2-5, with D hard to call. From germline, CDR1 is ENHRY and CDR2 SYGVKD. This CDR3 spans 13 amino acids. The CDR3 loop is CSISEAQPETQYF. The CDR3 region has the DNA TGTTCCATCAGTGAGGCCCAGCCGGAGACCCAGTACTTC.

The chain is built from TRBV6-5 and TRBJ1-2; D might be TRBD1 (6 bases). CDR1 is MNHEY and CDR2 is SVGAGI in the germline V gene. The CDR3 is made up of 14 amino acids. Deletions cut 4 bases from V and 4 bases from J, with 13 bases between. CDR3 in amino acids: CASSSLDSAYGYTF. The CDR3 DNA is TGTGCCAGCAGTTCCTTGGACAGTGCCTATGGCTACACCTTC.

This clonotype was found many times. This chain joins TRBV29-1 and TRBJ1-1; D uncertain. In germline, CDR1 is SQVTM, CDR2 ANQGSEA. This CDR3 is 10 amino acids long. V dropped 7 bases and J dropped 4 bases, with 7 bases sitting between them. This CDR3 is CSGTGTEAFF. The DNA of the CDR3 is TGCAGCGGGACGGGCACTGAAGCTTTCTTT.

The gene calls are TRBV6-1 and TRBJ1-2; maybe TRBD1 (5 bases). V dropped 8 bases and J dropped 1 base, with 17 bases sitting between them. From germline, CDR1 is MNHNS and CDR2 SASEGT. This CDR3 has 15 amino acids. The CDR3 reads CASADPPGGNYGYTF. The CDR3 bases are TGTGCCAGCGCGGATCCACCGGGGGGTAACTATGGCTACACCTTC.

This clonotype was observed many times. The chain couples TRBV20-1 to TRBJ1-4, with TRBD1 identical over 7 bases. Per the germline V gene, CDR1 is DFQATT and CDR2 is SNEGSKA (reference sequence). This CDR3 spans 19 amino acids. The junction had 24 bases not matched to a gene; V was cut back by 4 bases and J by 7 bases. In DNA form, the CDR3 reads TGCAGTGCTACTGTGGTCGGGCCCTCGACAGGGTATCTTGGTGAAAAACTGTTTTTT. This codes for CSATVVGPSTGYLGEKLFF.

The chain is built from TRBV11-2 and TRBJ2-7, with D possibly TRBD2 on 5 matching bases. There are 14 residues in the CDR3. Deletions cut 5 bases from V and 6 bases from J, with 17 bases between. Germline loops: CDR1 SGHAT, CDR2 FQNNGV. CDR3 sequence reads: CASSPTRGSSEQYF. The CDR3 bases are TGTGCCAGCAGCCCCACCCGGGGTTCTTCCGAGCAGTACTTC.

This clonotype was observed many times. This sequence joins TRBV9 and TRBJ2-3, with D unresolved. V shed 0 bases and J shed 1 base, with 9 bases lying between them. The CDR3 extends over 15 amino acids. Germline CDR1 reads SGDLS; CDR2 reads YYNGEE. CDR3 in DNA: TGTGCCAGCAGCGTAGCTGACCCCGGCACAGATACGCAGTATTTT. This translates into CASSVADPGTDTQYF. Full variable domain (remainder filled in from reference TRBV9 and TRBJ2-3): DSGVTQTPKHLITATGQRVTLRCSPRSGDLSVYWYQQSLDQGLQFLIQYYNGEERAKGNILERFSAQQFPDLHSELNLSSLELGDSALYFCASSVADPGTDTQYFGPGTRLTVL.

This clonotype was seen ten or more times. The J gene is TRBJ2-1, the V gene TRBV11-1; 11 bases fit TRBD2. V lost 3 bases and J lost 3; bases outside the gene matches: 10. Germline V gene sequence: CDR1 SGHAT, CDR2 FQDESV (reference sequence). The CDR3 is 18 residues long. CDR3 residues: CASSLPLRLAGNYNEQFF. For the CDR3, the DNA is TGTGCCAGCAGCTTGCCCCTCCGACTAGCGGGGAACTACAATGAGCAGTTCTTC.

This clonotype has ten or more counts. The V and J genes are TRBV6-5 and TRBJ2-5, with a possible D match to TRBD2 (5 bases). The germline CDR1 and CDR2 sequences are MNHEY and SVGAGI. The germline V and J ends were trimmed by 8 bases and 2 bases, with 15 bases remaining between them. This CDR3 has 14 amino acids. CDR3 sequence reads: CASSGNGHQETQYF. Here the CDR3 DNA reads TGTGCCAGCTCGGGGAATGGGCATCAAGAGACCCAGTACTTC.

This clonotype was recorded at least ten times. V gene TRBV15 combines with J gene TRBJ2-4; D perhaps matches TRBD2 (6 bases). V was shortened by 4 bases and J by 3 bases, with 10 bases between the two germline ends. Looked up from germline, CDR1 is LNHNV and CDR2 is YYDKDF (reference sequence). The CDR3 runs 14 residues. CDR3 sequence (DNA): TGTGCCACCAGCACGGGGCGGGGCAAAAACATTCAGTACTTC. Its translation: CATSTGRGKNIQYF.

This clonotype was recorded at least ten times. V usage is TRBV4-3 and J usage is TRBJ1-3; D not certain. The V and J ends lost 4 bases and 0 bases respectively, with 10 bases between them. Germline assignment: CDR1 LGHNA and CDR2 YSLEER. The CDR3 spans 15 residues. CDR3 nucleotides: TGCGCCAGCAGCCCAGTCAGTAACTCTGGAAACACCATATATTTT. It codes for CASSPVSNSGNTIYF.

The table lists this clonotype with many counts. The genes are TRBV2 and TRBJ2-5; D is unclear. The germline V gene has CDR1 SNHLY and CDR2 FYNNEI. Trimming removed 2 bases at V and 3 bases at J, with 7 bases between. This CDR3 contains 13 residues. CDR3 nucleotides: TGTGCCAGCAGTGAATGGACGGAAGAGACCCAGTACTTC. It encodes CASSEWTEETQYF. Together with reference TRBV2 and TRBJ2-5, the CDR3 gives the full variable domain: EPEVTQTPSHQVTQMGQEVILRCVPISNHLYFYWYRQILGQKVEFLVSFYNNEISEKSEIFDDQFSVERPDGSNFTLKIRSTKLEDSAMYFCASSEWTEETQYFGPGTRLLVL.

This clonotype has at least ten counts. V usage is TRBV11-2 and J usage is TRBJ2-1, with D possibly matching TRBD1 (5 bases). With 5 bases removed from V and 13 bases from J, the gap between germline ends came to 18 bases. The CDR3 extends over 13 amino acids. Germline-derived CDR1 and CDR2 are SGHAT and FQNNGV. The CDR3 spells CASSQIRERGQFF. The CDR3 DNA reads TGTGCCAGCAGCCAGATTAGGGAAAGGGGACAGTTCTTC.

This clonotype was seen more than once but under ten times. V and J are TRBV5-6 and TRBJ2-7; D may be TRBD1 or TRBD2 (5 bases each). Deletions cut 1 base from V and 0 bases from J, with 11 bases between. CDR3 length: 15 residues. Per the germline V gene, CDR1 is SGHDT and CDR2 is YYEEEE. The CDR3 sequence is CASSLIFGTSYEQYF. CDR3 nucleotide sequence: TGTGCCAGCAGCTTGATCTTCGGGACCTCCTACGAGCAGTACTTC.

The V call is TRBV24-1, the J call TRBJ1-5, with 8 bases matching TRBD1. V shed 3 bases and J 4 bases; nucleotides not matched to a gene: 4. Germline V gives CDR1 KGHDR, CDR2 SFDVKD. The CDR3 extends over 15 amino acids. This chain's CDR3 is CATSDPRTGNQPQHF. As DNA, the CDR3 is TGTGCCACCAGTGATCCCCGGACAGGGAATCAGCCCCAGCATTTT.

In its sample, this clonotype was seen a few times. The CDR3 DNA follows: TGTGCCAGCAGTGAAATGGGGCAGGGTAATGAAAAACTGTTTTTT. Translated: CASSEMGQGNEKLFF. This chain uses TRBV6-1 with TRBJ1-4, with D perhaps TRBD1 (5 bases). This CDR3 region has 15 residues. Trimming removed 2 bases from V and 4 bases from J, with 11 bases in between. Germline CDR1 and CDR2: MNHNS and SASEGT.

This clonotype was seen a handful of times. The gene calls are TRBV12-3 or TRBV12-4 and TRBJ1-3; D unresolved. V was pared by 3 bases and J by 2 bases, with 17 bases between. The CDR3 covers 17 residues. The CDR3 sequence: CASSFSNRSPPGNTIYF. For the CDR3, the DNA is TGTGCCAGCAGTTTCAGCAACAGATCCCCACCTGGAAACACCATATATTTT.

The gene calls are TRBV20-1 and TRBJ2-1; 15 positions agree with TRBD2. This CDR3 spans 22 amino acids. From germline, CDR1 is DFQATT and CDR2 SNEGSKA (reference sequence). With V trimmed by 2 bases and J by 5 bases, 22 bases remained unmatched. Here the CDR3 reads CSARSTGTSGGRVVRTDNEQFF. For the CDR3, the DNA is TGCAGTGCTAGAAGCACCGGGACTAGCGGGGGGCGGGTGGTTAGGACCGACAATGAGCAGTTCTTC.

In this sample, this clonotype turned up many times. This chain links TRBV7-9 with TRBJ2-2, with 7 positions matching TRBD1. In germline, CDR1 is SEHNR, CDR2 FQNEAQ (reference sequence). With 8 bases clipped from V and 0 bases from J, the junction kept 9 bases outside the gene matches. There are 16 residues in the CDR3. The CDR3 is CASVNPGQPNTGELFF. The CDR3 coding sequence is TGTGCCAGCGTCAACCCGGGACAGCCGAACACCGGGGAGCTGTTTTTT.

This clonotype was recorded many times. The rearrangement links TRBV14 to TRBJ2-7; 8 bases map to TRBD2. CDR1 and CDR2 from the germline V gene are SGHDN and FVKESK. The junction had 7 bases not matched to a gene; V was cut back by 0 bases and J by 0 bases. The CDR3 sequence is 17 residues long. The CDR3 DNA sequence: TGTGCCAGCAGCCAAGAACAGCGGGGGCCTGTCTCCTACGAGCAGTACGTC. Its translation: CASSQEQRGPVSYEQYV.